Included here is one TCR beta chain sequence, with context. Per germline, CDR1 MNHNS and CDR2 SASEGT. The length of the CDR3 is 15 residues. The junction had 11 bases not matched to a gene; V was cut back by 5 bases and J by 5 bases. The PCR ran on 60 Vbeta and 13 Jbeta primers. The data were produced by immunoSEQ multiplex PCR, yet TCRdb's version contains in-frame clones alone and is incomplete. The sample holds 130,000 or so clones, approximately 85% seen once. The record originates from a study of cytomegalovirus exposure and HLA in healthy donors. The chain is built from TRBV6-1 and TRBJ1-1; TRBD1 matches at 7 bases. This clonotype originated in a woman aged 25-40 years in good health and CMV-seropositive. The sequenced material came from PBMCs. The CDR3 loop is CASSFFTGAGTEAFF. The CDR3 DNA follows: TGTGCCAGCAGTTTTTTTACAGGGGCAGGGACTGAAGCTTTCTTT.